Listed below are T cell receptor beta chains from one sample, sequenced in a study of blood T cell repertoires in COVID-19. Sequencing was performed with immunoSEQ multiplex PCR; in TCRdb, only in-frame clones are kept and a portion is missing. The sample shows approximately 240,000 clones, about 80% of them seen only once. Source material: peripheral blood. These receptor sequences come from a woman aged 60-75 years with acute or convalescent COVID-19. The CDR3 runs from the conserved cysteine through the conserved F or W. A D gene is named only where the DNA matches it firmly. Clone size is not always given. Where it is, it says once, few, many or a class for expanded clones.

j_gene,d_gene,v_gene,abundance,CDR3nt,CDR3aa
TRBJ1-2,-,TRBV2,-,TGTGCCAGCACCCCGCGGCAGACTTTTAACTATGGCTACACCTTC,CASTPRQTFNYGYTF
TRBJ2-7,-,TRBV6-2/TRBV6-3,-,TGTGCCAGCAGTCCGGGGGGCAGGCCCGAGCAGTACTTC,CASSPGGRPEQYF
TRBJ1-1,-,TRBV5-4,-,TGTGCCAGCAGCTTGGACCGACAGAGGACGAACACTGAAGCTTTCTTT,CASSLDRQRTNTEAFF
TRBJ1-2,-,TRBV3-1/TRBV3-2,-,TGTGCCAGCAGCCAAGATTTGGGCCGTTCCTTGGGCTATGGCTACACCTTC,CASSQDLGRSLGYGYTF
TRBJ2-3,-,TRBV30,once,TGTGCCTGGAGCGGCACAGATACGCAGTATTTT,CAWSGTDTQYF
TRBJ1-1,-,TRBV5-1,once,TGCGCCAGCAGCCCACGAATAGGGGCACTGAACACTGAAGCTTTCTTT,CASSPRIGALNTEAFF
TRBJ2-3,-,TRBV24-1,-,TGTGCCACCGGGGGGGACACCACAGATACGCAGTATTTT,CATGGDTTDTQYF
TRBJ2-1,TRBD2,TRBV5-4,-,TGTGCCAGCAGCTTCACTAGCGGGAGGCTCAATGAGCAGTTCTTC,CASSFTSGRLNEQFF
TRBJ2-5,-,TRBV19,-,TGTGCCAGTAGTATAGGACTAGACCGTGAGACCCAGTACTTC,CASSIGLDRETQYF
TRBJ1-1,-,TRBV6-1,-,TGTGCCAGCAGTGAAGCCGTCGGGGTGAACACTGAAGCTTTCTTT,CASSEAVGVNTEAFF
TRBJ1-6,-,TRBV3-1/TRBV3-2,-,TGTGCCAGCGCCCGGGACTATGGTTCACCCCTCCACTTT,CASARDYGSPLHF